Shown below are 21 T cell receptor beta chains from a single sample sequenced in a study of CD8+CD57+ T cells in acquired aplastic anemia. Genomic DNA templated the TCR beta VDJ and CDR3 profiling. TCRdb recomputed calls from the reads with MiXCR, one row per CDR3 protein. The sample records approximately 45,000 distinct CDR3 sequences, about 78% being singletons. The sample comprised sorted CD4+, CD8+, or CD8+CD57+ T cells (not recorded which) from PBMCs. The origin of the receptors is a human donor in good health, serving as a control.

V is TRBV9 and J is TRBJ2-7; TRBD1 aligns across 8 bases. V was clipped by 3 bases and J by 0 bases; unmatched bases: 5. The CDR3 is 15 residues long. Germline V lookup: CDR1 SGDLS, CDR2 YYNGEE. The CDR3 region is CASSAGGGSSYEQYF. In DNA, the CDR3 is TGTGCCAGCAGCGCAGGGGGCGGAAGCTCCTACGAGCAGTACTTC.

The V gene is TRBV24-1, the J gene TRBJ2-2, with TRBD2 identical over 7 bases. This CDR3 comprises 16 residues. V shed 5 bases, J shed 1 base, and the junction held 6 bases outside the gene matches. Germline V lookup: CDR1 KGHDR, CDR2 SFDVKD. CDR3 in amino acids: CATSARDYGNTGELFF. The CDR3 DNA follows: TGTGCCACCAGTGCTCGGGACTACGGGAACACCGGGGAGCTGTTTTTT.

The CDR3 region has the DNA TGTGCCATCAGTGACGGGACTAGCGTTTACGAGCAGTACTTC. As protein: CAISDGTSVYEQYF. V and J are TRBV10-3 and TRBJ2-7, with TRBD2 identical over 10 bases. CDR1 and CDR2 (germline): ENHRY, SYGVKD. The J segment lost 4 bases and the V segment lost 3 bases, leaving 3 bases of the junction unmatched. The CDR3 loop spans 14 amino acids.

J is TRBJ2-1 and V is TRBV20-1; 10 bases line up with TRBD2. J lost 3 bases, V lost 7 bases, and 6 bases had no gene match. The CDR3 sequence is 14 residues long. Germline V gives CDR1 DFQATT, CDR2 SNEGSKA (reference sequence). The CDR3 region has the DNA TGCAGTGGGATGGGACTAGCGTACTACAATGAGCAGTTCTTC. This codes for CSGMGLAYYNEQFF.

The chain combines TRBV7-9 with TRBJ1-6; no clear D gene. The CDR3 has 15 amino acids. CDR1 is SEHNR, CDR2 FQNEAQ, per germline (reference sequence). Trimming pared 4 bases from V and 7 bases from J, leaving 14 bases between. DNA for the CDR3: TGTGCCAGCAGCTCGGAGGTACCTGGGAATTCACCCCTCCACTTT. Its translation: CASSSEVPGNSPLHF.

V usage is TRBV10-3 and J usage is TRBJ2-7; TRBD1 matches 7 bases. The V and J ends lost 4 bases and 2 bases, in that order; junction bases with no gene match: 8. This CDR3 is built from 15 residues. Germline CDR1 and CDR2: ENHRY and SYGVKD. CDR3 in amino acids: CAISGTRDRAYEQYV. For the CDR3, the DNA is TGTGCCATCAGTGGAACCCGGGACAGAGCCTACGAGCAGTACGTC.

This clonotype has a handful of counts. V usage is TRBV9 and J usage is TRBJ2-1; 7 bases line up with TRBD1. Germline V gene sequence: CDR1 SGDLS, CDR2 YYNGEE. The CDR3 extends over 16 amino acids. The V segment lost 3 bases and the J segment 1 base; nucleotides outside the gene matches: 7. The CDR3 loop reads CASSGKGAWSYNEQFF. CDR3 bases: TGTGCCAGCAGCGGTAAGGGGGCATGGTCCTACAATGAGCAGTTCTTC.

Turning to this clonotype: Its ends do not fully match the called genes, so a read error is possible. This rearrangement joins TRBV5-3 to TRBJ1-6; TRBD1 matches at 9 bases. TRBV5-3 qualifies as an ORF whose function is uncertain. This CDR3 contains 14 residues. This CDR3 is CASSSGQGTSPLHF. CDR3 nucleotide sequence: TGTGCCAGCAGCTCGGGACAGGGAACTTCACCCCTCCACTTT.

This clonotype has just one count. The DNA for the CDR3 is TGCGCCAGCAGCCAGTGGTACGGATCCTACGAGCAGTACTTC. It translates to CASSQWYGSYEQYF. This chain uses TRBV4-1 with TRBJ2-7; no reliable D call. V lost 3 bases and J lost 1, with 10 bases in between. The V gene's germline CDR1 is MGHRA and CDR2 YSYEKL. CDR3 length equals 14 residues.

Ten or more counts support this clonotype. The rearrangement links TRBV25-1 to TRBJ1-1; the D is unclear. In germline, CDR1 is MGHDK, CDR2 SYGVNS. V lost 6 bases and J lost 1, with 12 bases in between. The CDR3 covers 14 residues. The CDR3 DNA reads TGTGCCAGCAGGGAAGGAGGAGGGAACACTGAAGCTTTCTTT. Translation gives CASREGGGNTEAFF.

The chain recombines TRBV29-1 with TRBJ1-2; D is ambiguous. This CDR3 has 13 residues. V dropped 2 bases and J dropped 2 bases, with 9 bases sitting between them. The V gene's germline CDR1 is SQVTM and CDR2 ANQGSEA. CDR3 amino acids: CSVELVRNYGYTF. As DNA, the CDR3 is TGCAGCGTTGAATTAGTCAGAAACTATGGCTACACCTTC.

For this clonotype: The junction differs from germline at one of its ends, possibly a read error. The rearrangement uses TRBV25-1 and TRBJ2-2; 10 positions agree with TRBD2. This CDR3 region has 17 residues. Germline CDR1 reads MGHDK; CDR2 reads SYGVNS. CDR3 residues: CVSSERASGSLTGELFF. CDR3 DNA sequence: TGTGTCAGCAGTGAAAGGGCTAGCGGGAGTTTAACCGGGGAGCTGTTTTTT.

The chain is built from TRBV19 and TRBJ1-2; TRBD1 is a possible D gene (5 bases). Germline-derived CDR1 and CDR2 are LNHDA and SQIVND (reference sequence). The V gene lost 6 bases and the J gene lost 0 bases, with 17 bases spanning the gap. The CDR3 totals 16 residues. The CDR3 here is CASRTRGAPANYGYTF. CDR3 coding DNA: TGTGCCAGTAGGACTAGGGGTGCGCCGGCTAACTATGGCTACACCTTC.

Remarks on this clonotype: The CDR3 does not close with the conserved phenylalanine or tryptophan, likely indicating a read error. No DNA is shown, since the ends of the CDR3 on it are uncertain; the CDR3 is the one TCRdb lists. J is TRBJ1-5 and V is TRBV24-1; the table's D call, TRBD1, was not checked against the DNA. Germline V lookup: CDR1 KGHDR, CDR2 SFDVKD. From its first to its last residue, the CDR3 has 10 amino acids. The CDR3 spells CATSDGTPFD.

The V call is TRBV19, the J call TRBJ1-1; D is uncertain. Deletions cut 5 bases from V and 0 bases from J, with 4 bases between. There are 12 residues in the CDR3. The germline V gene has CDR1 LNHDA and CDR2 SQIVND (reference sequence). CDR3 DNA: TGTGCCAGTAGTTTCCTGAACACTGAAGCTTTCTTT. Translating it yields CASSFLNTEAFF.

V is TRBV19 and J is TRBJ2-7, with 8 bases lining up with TRBD1. The CDR3 runs to 14 residues. Per the germline V gene, CDR1 is LNHDA and CDR2 is SQIVND (reference sequence). V lost 6 bases and J lost 3; bases outside the gene matches: 7. The CDR3 reads CASSPGTGDYEQYF. The CDR3 DNA is TGTGCCAGTAGCCCCGGGACAGGAGACTACGAGCAGTACTTC.

This clonotype was seen just once. The chain employs TRBV7-9 and TRBJ1-1; the D is unclear. Trimming cost V 4 bases and J 0 bases, with 9 bases left between them. The germline V gene has CDR1 SEHNR and CDR2 FQNEAQ (reference sequence). The CDR3 is 14 amino acids. CDR3 nucleotides: TGTGCCAGCAGCTCACGGGAAATGAACACTGAAGCTTTCTTT. This encodes CASSSREMNTEAFF.

This clonotype was seen once. This rearrangement joins TRBV9 to TRBJ2-1; possible D gene TRBD2, 6 bases. Germline V lookup: CDR1 SGDLS, CDR2 YYNGEE. The CDR3 has 18 amino acids. Trimming left V 0 bases short and J 4 bases short, with 20 bases between. The CDR3 DNA reads as TGTGCCAGCAGCGTAGCAACCGAGAAAACTAGCACGTACAATGAGCAGTTCTTC. Encoded protein: CASSVATEKTSTYNEQFF. Filled out from reference TRBV9 and TRBJ2-1, the complete variable domain reads DSGVTQTPKHLITATGQRVTLRCSPRSGDLSVYWYQQSLDQGLQFLIQYYNGEERAKGNILERFSAQQFPDLHSELNLSSLELGDSALYFCASSVATEKTSTYNEQFFGPGTRLTVL.

This rearrangement joins TRBV2 to TRBJ2-1, with D perhaps matching TRBD2 (5 bases). Trimming shortened V by 1 base and J by 2 bases, and 9 bases separated the two germline ends. The CDR3 is 15 amino acids. Germline values: CDR1 SNHLY, CDR2 FYNNEI. The chain's CDR3 is CASSEGLAPYNEQFF. DNA of the CDR3: TGTGCCAGCAGTGAAGGGCTAGCTCCCTACAATGAGCAGTTCTTC.

The chain couples TRBV19 to TRBJ2-5; 7 bases agree with TRBD1. From germline, CDR1 is LNHDA and CDR2 SQIVND (reference sequence). The CDR3 covers 15 residues. V lost 0 bases to trimming and J lost 5 bases; unmatched junction nucleotides: 6. The CDR3 DNA is TGTGCCAGTAGTATAGACTCACAGGGGTGGGAGACCCAGTACTTC. This sequence encodes CASSIDSQGWETQYF.

The V and J genes are TRBV28 and TRBJ1-2, with D tentatively TRBD1 (5 bases). With 5 bases removed from V and 11 bases from J, the gap between germline ends came to 27 bases. From germline, CDR1 is MDHEN and CDR2 SYDVKM. CDR3 size: 16 residues. The CDR3: CASSPDQGSLQADYTF. The CDR3 DNA follows: TGTGCCAGCAGTCCCGACCAGGGCTCGCTTCAAGCCGATTACACCTTC.